This T cell receptor beta chain came from a study of blood T cell repertoires in COVID-19 (dated by TCRdb to about 2020). Describing the broader study: The collaborator samples originated in the United States, Italy and Spain and spanned the acute and convalescent phases of COVID-19. The material from the prospective study consisted of cDNA or gDNA derived from T cells, B-cell-depleted T cells, or PBMCs. Deeply sampled blood TCRbeta repertoires from subjects exposed to, actively infected with, or recovered from COVID-19 were included in the dataset. A freely available public database, intended as a resource for researchers studying the immune response to SARS-CoV-2, is where the repertoires were released. The samples were drawn from two sources: the first 160 participants of the ongoing ImmuneRACE study, and 950 to 1,500 subjects contributed by 6 global collaborators. A de-identified subject ID, COVID-19 status, age in years and sex were almost always included in the sample metadata. Where available, HLA class I and class II types were obtained from metadata supplied by the sample provider rather than from assay-based typing.

Study-wide findings and limitations: Clinical and demographic metadata were provided uncurated, with the amount varying by source and participant.

The immunoSEQ Assay, a bias-controlled multiplex PCR, was used to amplify TCRbeta CDR3 regions from genomic DNA. The authors' pipeline ran thus. Within the assay, amplification of reference gene primers was used to estimate how many nucleated cells each sample contained. To quantify the absolute abundance of each unique TCRbeta CDR3 rearrangement, sequence reads were collapsed and filtered. Productive Simpson clonality was computed per sample as the square root of Simpson's diversity index over productive rearrangements. Entries here come from immuneACCESS through TCRdb and include only in-frame sequences with V and J called. Some clones fail to appear in such tables; in the studies checked, an unresolved V gene covers under half of the shortfall, and the cause of the remainder is unknown. V and J calls and clone size are given by that table; D and trimming were obtained from the DNA. The sample profile shows 190,000 or so clones; over 80% of them were found once. 10% of the sample is held by the ten biggest clonotypes.

A remark on this clone: No cognate antigen has been identified for it. Base-call qualities are not available, and no considerably larger clone is one nucleotide away.

The CDR3 starts with the cysteine, ends with the phenylalanine, and has 15 residues. Of the read, only the CDR3 DNA is kept; its 45 bases are in frame from base 1. Taken from the germline V gene, the CDR1 and CDR2 loops are SGHAT and FQNNGV. V and J are truncated by 3 bases and 2 bases respectively, leaving an intervening sequence of 13 bases. In the prospective study, participants were about 18 to 100 years old, resided in 25 or so geographic areas of the United States, and were enrolled through a virtual design. Cohort assignment in the prospective study relied on participant-reported clinical history from a screening survey and a study questionnaire. In the prospective study, mobile phlebotomists collected whole blood, serum and a nasopharyngeal or oropharyngeal swab from each participant. Prospective study participants could optionally give additional blood draws and questionnaires over an approximately 2-month period. Prospective study blood samples were shipped either frozen or at room temperature before DNA extraction.

This clonotype originated in a man aged 18-30 years with acute COVID-19. Sequencing used PBMCs or T cells enriched from blood (not recorded which). The chain is assembled from TRBV11-2 and TRBJ2-5; TRBD1 is a possible D gene, resting on 6 matching bases. In nucleotides, the sequence is TGTGCCAGCAGCTTCGTTGGACAGACTCAAGAGACCCAGTACTTC. Its protein reads: CASSFVGQTQETQYF.